This T cell receptor beta chain was obtained from a study of blood T cells in healthy people across ages. With respect to this clonotype: Its antigen is not identified.

Regarding the study as a whole: Older age went with lower TCR beta diversity per million T cells, in a roughly linear way. Nothing was known about donor CMV status, and this possibly confounded expanded clonotype changes.

The CDR3 loop spans 14 amino acids. Russia was home to the donors, healthy Caucasian individuals aged about 6 to 90. With a J-beta primer mix and a sample-barcoded 5' primer, a second PCR ran about 7 to 12 cycles. Each single sample gave us at least 3 million CDR3-containing paired-end reads. TCRdb reprocessed the 5' RACE reads via MiXCR and lists one record per CDR3 protein. The table lists 850,000 to 1,000,000 distinct CDR3 sequences, roughly 50% of them singletons. The sequenced material came from blood. The V gene is TRBV21-1, the J gene TRBJ2-5; TRBD1 was called by the table and not checked on the DNA. TRBV21-1 counts as a pseudogene. This clonotype was sampled from a man aged 25-40 years in good health. CDR3 nucleotide sequence: TGTGCCAGCAGCATGGTTCACAGGGGGAAGACCCAGTACTTC. This gives the protein CASSMVHRGKTQYF.